Listed here are 32 T cell receptor beta chains from one sample, sequenced in a study of blood T cell repertoires in COVID-19. TCRdb's table, derived via immunoSEQ multiplex PCR, lists solely in-frame clones and lacks some. The sample carries under 200,000 clones, approximately 92% recorded once. The source material was peripheral blood. Every receptor here comes from a man in his fifties with acute or convalescent COVID-19.

This sequence joins TRBV7-3 and TRBJ1-1; no definite D call. Germline lookup yields CDR1 SGHTA and CDR2 FQGTGA. CDR3 length equals 12 residues. Trimming shortened V by 5 bases and J by 8 bases, and 12 bases separated the two germline ends. The CDR3 bases are TGTGCCAGCAGCGTCGAAGCAGCGGAAGCTTTCTTT. Amino acid sequence: CASSVEAAEAFF.

This chain links TRBV7-8 with TRBJ2-5, with 10 bases identical to TRBD2. The CDR3 loop spans 16 amino acids. The germline gives CDR1 SGHVS, CDR2 FQNEAQ. The junction had 8 bases not matched to a gene; V was cut back by 2 bases and J by 5 bases. CDR3 loop: CASSLRLAGAVETQYF. The CDR3 DNA is TGTGCCAGCAGCTTACGGCTAGCGGGGGCTGTGGAGACCCAGTACTTC. Drawing the rest from reference TRBV7-8 and TRBJ2-5, the complete variable domain is GAGVSQSPRYKVAKRGQDVALRCDPISGHVSLFWYQQALGQGPEFLTYFQNEAQLDKSGLPSDRFFAERPEGSVSTLKIQRTQQEDSAVYLCASSLRLAGAVETQYFGPGTRLLVL.

The J gene is TRBJ1-6, the V gene TRBV19; TRBD1 matches at 10 bases. The V and J ends lost 5 bases and 10 bases, in that order; junction bases with no gene match: 11. The CDR3 runs to 16 residues. Germline V gene lookup returns CDR1 LNHDA and CDR2 SQIVND (reference sequence). CDR3 in DNA: TGTGCCAGTAGTGCGAACTTGGACAGGGGGAACTCACCCCTCCACTTT. Encoded protein: CASSANLDRGNSPLHF.

The table lists this clone with a count of one. The chain combines TRBV7-8 with TRBJ2-7; 9 bases match TRBD2. The V and J ends lost 7 bases and 1 base, in that order; junction bases with no gene match: 11. The germline CDR1 and CDR2 sequences are SGHVS and FQNEAQ. The CDR3 sequence is 16 residues long. CDR3 in amino acids: CASTEGSGSISYEQYF. The CDR3 nucleotides read TGTGCCAGCACGGAGGGTAGCGGGAGTATATCCTACGAGCAGTACTTC.

The rearrangement joins TRBV5-4 to TRBJ2-2; tentative D call: TRBD1 (5 bases). V lost 2 bases and J 1 base, leaving 9 bases between the germline ends. The germline gives CDR1 SGHNT, CDR2 YYREEE (reference sequence). This CDR3 has 15 residues. The DNA of the CDR3 is TGTGCCAGCAGCTTAGGACAATTGAACACCGGGGAGCTGTTTTTT. This gives the protein CASSLGQLNTGELFF.

V usage is TRBV28 and J usage is TRBJ1-1, with D uncertain. Deletions cut 10 bases from V and 4 bases from J, with 13 bases between. Germline CDR1 is MDHEN and CDR2 is SYDVKM. The CDR3 extends over 12 amino acids. This chain's CDR3 is CATGERSTEAFF. The CDR3 coding sequence is TGTGCCACCGGCGAGAGGAGCACTGAAGCTTTCTTT.

The V gene is TRBV10-3, the J gene TRBJ2-2; possibly TRBD1 for D (6 bases). This CDR3 has 14 residues. The germline V gene has CDR1 ENHRY and CDR2 SYGVKD. V gave up 3 bases and J gave up 2 bases, with 7 bases separating them. This CDR3 is CAISDRGNTGELFF. The CDR3 nucleotides are TGTGCCATCAGTGACAGGGGAAACACCGGGGAGCTGTTTTTT.

A single count supports this clone. The chain combines TRBV18 with TRBJ1-5, with 7 bases lining up with TRBD1. Germline lookup yields CDR1 KGHSH and CDR2 LQKENI. The J segment lost 12 bases and the V segment lost 2 bases, leaving 19 bases of the junction unmatched. The CDR3 is 17 residues long. Here the CDR3 DNA reads TGTGCCAGCTCACCAAACCGACCGGGCGCAGGGGGAGCTTTCCAGCATTTT. This sequence encodes CASSPNRPGAGGAFQHF. The full variable domain, its missing parts supplied by reference TRBV18 and TRBJ1-5, is NAGVMQNPRHLVRRRGQEARLRCSPMKGHSHVYWYRQLPEEGLKFMVYLQKENIIDESGMPKERFSAEFPKEGPSILRIQQVVRGDSAAYFCASSPNRPGAGGAFQHFGDGTRLSIL.

V is TRBV11-2 and J is TRBJ1-4, with a weak D call TRBD1 (6 bases). V was shortened by 1 base and J by 2 bases, with 8 bases between the two germline ends. Germline lookup yields CDR1 SGHAT and CDR2 FQNNGV. The CDR3 totals 15 residues. The CDR3 coding sequence is TGTGCCAGCAGCTTAGGGGGGGGCACTAATGAAAAACTGTTTTTT. This translates into CASSLGGGTNEKLFF.

The V gene is TRBV27, the J gene TRBJ2-7; 16 bases fit TRBD2. Germline V gives CDR1 MNHEY, CDR2 SMNVEV (reference sequence). V was pared by 4 bases and J by 6 bases, with 12 bases of the junction left unmatched. The CDR3 loop spans 18 amino acids. In nucleotides, the CDR3 is TGTGCCAGCAGTTCCTGGCCGGGACTAGCGGGAGGGCCTAGCGAGCAGTACTTC. Protein sequence: CASSSWPGLAGGPSEQYF.

The gene calls are TRBV19 and TRBJ2-6; weak D call: TRBD1 (5 bases). The CDR3 covers 16 residues. The V gene's germline CDR1 is LNHDA and CDR2 SQIVND (reference sequence). With 7 bases removed from V and 4 bases from J, the gap between germline ends came to 17 bases. The CDR3 loop reads CASNRRQRSGANVLTF. CDR3 nucleotides: TGTGCCAGTAACCGACGACAGAGGAGCGGGGCCAACGTCCTGACTTTC.

The J gene is TRBJ1-1, the V gene TRBV6-2 or TRBV6-3; 7 positions agree with TRBD1. The CDR3 is made up of 13 amino acids. Germline CDR1 reads MNHEY; CDR2 reads SVGEGT. The trim removed 4 bases at V and 1 base at J, leaving 0 bases unmatched. In DNA form, the CDR3 reads TGTGCCAGCAGTTGGGACAGGAACACTGAAGCTTTCTTT. Protein product: CASSWDRNTEAFF.

This rearrangement joins TRBV19 to TRBJ2-3; no firm D call. The CDR3 sequence is 13 residues long. Between the trimmed V and J ends, which lost 3 bases and 0 bases, there was a span of 4 bases. Germline loops: CDR1 LNHDA, CDR2 SQIVND (reference sequence). CDR3: CASSMSSTDTQYF. The CDR3 nucleotides read TGTGCCAGTAGTATGAGTAGCACAGATACGCAGTATTTT. Together with reference TRBV19 and TRBJ2-3, the CDR3 gives the full variable domain: DGGITQSPKYLFRKEGQNVTLSCEQNLNHDAMYWYRQDPGQGLRLIYYSQIVNDFQKGDIAEGYSVSREKKESFPLTVTSAQKNPTAFYLCASSMSSTDTQYFGPGTRLTVL.

The V and J genes are TRBV18 and TRBJ2-7; TRBD2 aligns across 8 bases. The J segment lost 2 bases and the V segment lost 6 bases, leaving 12 bases of the junction unmatched. CDR1 KGHSH and CDR2 LQKENI come from the germline V gene. The CDR3 spans 16 residues. The CDR3, as DNA: TGTGCCAGCTCCCCCTCCGTCGCGGGAGGACCCTACGAGCAGTACTTC. Its protein is CASSPSVAGGPYEQYF.

This clone was picked up a small number of times. This chain connects TRBV7-6 to TRBJ1-6; D not certain. Germline V gene lookup returns CDR1 SGHVS and CDR2 FNYEAQ. The CDR3 is 14 amino acids. V lost 5 bases, J lost 5 bases, and 10 bases lay in between. The CDR3 reads CASSAGLDNSPLHF. The DNA for the CDR3 is TGTGCCAGCAGCGCAGGTCTGGATAATTCACCCCTCCACTTT.

This chain joins TRBV28 and TRBJ1-2, with TRBD1 matching over 10 bases. CDR1 and CDR2 (germline): MDHEN, SYDVKM. J lost 7 bases, V lost 6 bases, and 17 bases had no gene match. The CDR3 totals 17 residues. CDR3 in amino acids: CASRPFHGGQGFGGYTF. The CDR3, as DNA: TGTGCCAGCAGGCCCTTCCATGGGGGACAGGGGTTTGGTGGCTACACCTTC.

The chain couples TRBV5-1 to TRBJ2-2; D call uncertain. The CDR3 runs 13 residues. Trimming left V 4 bases short and J 4 bases short, with 8 bases between. Per the germline V gene, CDR1 is SGHRS and CDR2 is YFSETQ. CDR3 in amino acids: CASSALSTGELFF. In DNA, the CDR3 is TGCGCCAGCAGCGCACTTTCCACCGGGGAGCTGTTTTTT.

The J gene is TRBJ2-1, the V gene TRBV7-8; D is perhaps TRBD1 (6 bases). The germline V and J ends were trimmed by 3 bases and 4 bases, with 10 bases remaining between them. Germline V lookup: CDR1 SGHVS, CDR2 FQNEAQ. This CDR3 is built from 14 residues. The CDR3 region has the DNA TGTGCCAGCAGCTTCAGACAGGAGTACAATGAGCAGTTCTTC. Protein sequence: CASSFRQEYNEQFF.

V gene TRBV23-1 combines with J gene TRBJ2-3, with 8 bases fitting TRBD1. TRBV23-1 carries the ORF label, with uncertain function. There are 13 residues in the CDR3. CDR3 protein: CVPWDRSTDTQYF. Here the CDR3 DNA reads TGCGTCCCCTGGGACAGGAGCACAGATACGCAGTATTTT.

A remark on this clone: Other DNA sequences in the sample encode the same CDR3. J is TRBJ1-1 and V is TRBV27, with D tentatively TRBD1 (5 bases). This CDR3 contains 14 residues. Looked up from germline, CDR1 is MNHEY and CDR2 is SMNVEV (reference sequence). V gave up 3 bases and J gave up 0 bases, with 8 bases separating them. The CDR3 loop is CASSLGRVNTEAFF. CDR3 sequence (DNA): TGTGCCAGCAGTTTGGGCAGGGTGAACACTGAAGCTTTCTTT.

The chain is built from TRBV7-3 and TRBJ1-3; tentatively, D is TRBD1 (6 bases). Deletions cut 2 bases from V and 4 bases from J, with 9 bases between. Germline CDR1 and CDR2: SGHTA and FQGTGA. The CDR3 is made up of 14 amino acids. The CDR3 bases are TGTGCCAGCAGCTTAGGGGGCGCAGGAAACACCATATATTTT. Its translation: CASSLGGAGNTIYF.

V and J are TRBV6-2 or TRBV6-3 and TRBJ2-2; TRBD2 matches 7 bases. V lost 6 bases to trimming and J lost 1 base; unmatched junction nucleotides: 8. The CDR3 spans 16 residues. Germline CDR1 and CDR2: MNHEY and SVGEGT. DNA of the CDR3: TGTGCCAGCAGCCCGGGTCCGGGGGGGAACACCGGGGAGCTGTTTTTT. Translated, it gives CASSPGPGGNTGELFF.

The chain recombines TRBV7-3 with TRBJ2-7, with 7 bases matching TRBD2. This CDR3 region has 15 residues. V dropped 0 bases and J dropped 6; count of bases not matched to a gene: 8. Germline CDR1 and CDR2: SGHTA and FQGTGA. CDR3 nucleotide sequence: TGTGCCAGCAGCTTAACCGGCGGGAGTAACTTCGAGCAGTACTTC. Amino acids: CASSLTGGSNFEQYF.

The count of this clone is one. This chain connects TRBV6-1 to TRBJ1-5; D may be TRBD1 (6 bases). The CDR3 is 17 amino acids. Looked up from germline, CDR1 is MNHNS and CDR2 is SASEGT. Between the trimmed V and J ends, which lost 1 base and 9 bases, there was a span of 22 bases. The DNA for the CDR3 is TGTGCCAGCAGTGAAGGTCTGGGAGCGCACCGGGGGGCGCCCCAGCATTTT. Amino acid sequence: CASSEGLGAHRGAPQHF.

The CDR3 region is CASSLLGSIGGNEQFF. CDR3 bases: TGTGCCAGCAGTTTATTAGGCAGTATCGGAGGGAATGAGCAGTTCTTC. The chain recombines TRBV28 with TRBJ2-1, with a tentative D call TRBD2 (6 bases). The CDR3 loop spans 16 amino acids. The V gene lost 1 base and the J gene lost 7 bases, with 17 bases spanning the gap. CDR1 is MDHEN and CDR2 is SYDVKM in the germline V gene.

The CDR3 nucleotides are TGTGCCAGCAGTCTGACAGGGGATACCTTTAGGTCACCCCTCCACTTT. Residues: CASSLTGDTFRSPLHF. This chain connects TRBV28 to TRBJ1-6, with TRBD1 matching 8 bases. Germline V gene sequence: CDR1 MDHEN, CDR2 SYDVKM. Trimming took 5 bases from V and 10 from J; bases not matched to a gene: 13. This CDR3 has 16 amino acids.

The rearrangement joins TRBV7-2 to TRBJ2-5, with TRBD1 matching over 8 bases. Looked up from germline, CDR1 is SGHTA and CDR2 is FQGNSA. V lost 8 bases and J lost 4; bases outside the gene matches: 3. The CDR3 is made up of 12 amino acids. CDR3 DNA sequence: TGTGCCAGCCGCAGGGGGCCAGAGACCCAGTACTTC. Translating gives CASRRGPETQYF. Full variable domain (remainder filled in from reference TRBV7-2 and TRBJ2-5): GAGVSQSPSNKVTEKGKDVELRCDPISGHTALYWYRQSLGQGLEFLIYFQGNSAPDKSGLPSDRFSAERTGGSVSTLTIQRTQQEDSAVYLCASRRGPETQYFGPGTRLLVL.

The chain employs TRBV27 and TRBJ2-7; 8 nucleotides align to TRBD2. V lost 7 bases to trimming and J lost 2 bases; unmatched junction nucleotides: 7. CDR1 and CDR2 from the germline V gene are MNHEY and SMNVEV (reference sequence). The CDR3 length is 14 residues. CDR3 nucleotide sequence: TGTGCCAGCATGGCCGGGACTAGTCCCTACGAGCAGTACTTC. Its translation: CASMAGTSPYEQYF.

The genes are TRBV29-1 and TRBJ1-5; 7 bases are shared with TRBD1. J gave up 3 bases and V 6 bases, and 5 bases lay outside the gene matches. Germline V gene sequence: CDR1 SQVTM, CDR2 ANQGSEA. CDR3 size: 13 residues. CDR3 sequence reads: CSVADRLNQPQHF. The CDR3 bases are TGCAGCGTCGCGGACAGGCTCAATCAGCCCCAGCATTTT.

The chain has TRBV4-2 and TRBJ1-6, with 7 bases that match TRBD1. From germline, CDR1 is LGHNA and CDR2 YNFKEQ. V shed 4 bases and J 8 bases; nucleotides not matched to a gene: 5. The CDR3 loop spans 14 amino acids. The CDR3 region is CASSLGQLHSPLHF. CDR3 DNA: TGTGCCAGCAGCCTGGGACAGCTCCATTCACCCCTCCACTTT.

The J gene is TRBJ1-4, the V gene TRBV9; D remains ambiguous. Germline V gene sequence: CDR1 SGDLS, CDR2 YYNGEE. The CDR3 runs 14 residues. V gave up 0 bases and J gave up 8 bases, with 11 bases separating them. The CDR3 DNA sequence: TGTGCCAGCAGCGTAGGCTGGGGAGACGAAAAACTGTTTTTT. Translating it yields CASSVGWGDEKLFF. The whole variable domain, filled in from reference TRBV9 and TRBJ1-4, reads DSGVTQTPKHLITATGQRVTLRCSPRSGDLSVYWYQQSLDQGLQFLIQYYNGEERAKGNILERFSAQQFPDLHSELNLSSLELGDSALYFCASSVGWGDEKLFFGSGTQLSVL.

The chain links TRBV4-2 to TRBJ2-5, with D hard to call. Germline assignment: CDR1 LGHNA and CDR2 YNFKEQ. The CDR3 consists of 14 residues. Trimming stripped 2 bases from V and 3 bases from J, with 10 bases between. CDR3 nucleotides: TGTGCCAGCAGCCAATCCGACCGGGAAGAGACCCAGTACTTC. It specifies CASSQSDREETQYF.